The entry below gives a single T cell receptor (beta chain) sequence along with its context. Its matching antigen is unknown. Amplification used 60 Vbeta primers and 13 Jbeta primers. The method was immunoSEQ multiplex PCR; TCRdb's version includes in-frame clones alone and lacks a portion of them. The table lists around 130,000 clones, about three quarters of them singletons. The sample belongs to a study of cytomegalovirus exposure and HLA in healthy donors. Study-wide points: Cytomegalovirus-associated TCR beta chains were listed, numbering under 200. Most TCR beta V segments were productive about 87% or about 30% of the time in an earlier analysis. A missense DCLRE1C variant was associated with V- and J-gene trimming of TCR beta chains in a later analysis, and an independent cohort replicated the association.

The CDR3 has 13 amino acids. The germline V and J ends were trimmed by 5 bases and 10 bases, with 15 bases remaining between them. The germline CDR1 and CDR2 sequences are MNHEY and SMNVEV (reference sequence). Sequenced material: PBMCs. The source is a man between 40 and 49 years old in good health and CMV-seropositive. This chain links TRBV27 with TRBJ2-1, with D tentatively TRBD1 (6 bases). CDR3 sequence: CASSVISGTEQFF. The CDR3 region has the DNA TGTGCCAGCAGTGTTATTTCGGGGACAGAGCAGTTCTTC.